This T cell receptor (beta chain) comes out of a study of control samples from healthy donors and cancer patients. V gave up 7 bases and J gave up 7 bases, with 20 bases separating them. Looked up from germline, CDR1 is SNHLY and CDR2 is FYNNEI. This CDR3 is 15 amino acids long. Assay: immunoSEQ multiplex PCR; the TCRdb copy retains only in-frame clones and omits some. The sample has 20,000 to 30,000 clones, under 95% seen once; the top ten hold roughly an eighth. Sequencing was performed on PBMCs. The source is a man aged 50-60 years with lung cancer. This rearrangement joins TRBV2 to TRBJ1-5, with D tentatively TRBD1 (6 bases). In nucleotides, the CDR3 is TGTGCCAGCAACCAAGGGGGGGGCTCGGAACAGCCCCAGCATTTT. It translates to CASNQGGGSEQPQHF.